The 9 T cell receptor beta chains in this list originate from one sample, sequenced in a study of T-cell reconstitution after alpha-beta-depleted transplantation in children. The TCRbeta library incorporated unique molecular identifiers. One entry per CDR3 protein, called by TCRdb with MiXCR from the PCR reads. The sample comprises about 480,000 distinct CDR3 sequences, around 12% of which are singletons, and 5% to 6% rests with the top ten. The sequences come from PBMCs from the stem cell graft donor, collected from the stem cell graft. The receptors stem from a human donor who donated a stem cell graft to a child with combined immunodeficiency.

This clonotype was counted many times. This chain uses TRBV12-3 or TRBV12-4 with TRBJ1-2, with 8 bases aligning to TRBD1. The CDR3 is made up of 15 amino acids. The trim removed 4 bases at V and 6 bases at J, leaving 10 bases unmatched. This chain's CDR3 is CASSSWAGGADGYTF. For the CDR3, the DNA is TGTGCCAGCAGTTCCTGGGCAGGGGGCGCCGATGGCTACACCTTC.

In DNA form, the CDR3 reads TGTGCCAGCAGTTACGGGCAGGGGGCAGGTGAGCAGTACTTC. Its protein is CASSYGQGAGEQYF. The rearrangement joins TRBV6-5 to TRBJ2-7, with 8 bases lining up with TRBD1. CDR3 length: 14 residues. Germline V gene sequence: CDR1 MNHEY, CDR2 SVGAGI. Unmatched junction bases numbered 7, after V lost 2 bases and J lost 7 bases.

The V and J genes are TRBV4-3 and TRBJ2-1; D is perhaps TRBD2 (7 bases). V gave up 3 bases and J gave up 9 bases, with 12 bases separating them. CDR1 and CDR2 from the germline V gene are LGHNA and YSLEER. This CDR3 is built from 13 residues. The CDR3 spells CASSQGGHGEQFF. For the CDR3, the DNA is TGCGCCAGCAGCCAGGGGGGGCATGGTGAGCAGTTCTTC.

This clonotype was counted ten times or more. This sequence joins TRBV25-1 and TRBJ2-7; D uncertain. Trimming stripped 0 bases from V and 2 bases from J, with 5 bases between. Germline CDR1 reads MGHDK; CDR2 reads SYGVNS. This CDR3 contains 13 residues. This CDR3 is CASSEYGTYEQYF. The CDR3 nucleotides read TGTGCCAGCAGTGAATATGGCACCTACGAGCAGTACTTC.

This clonotype was seen repeatedly, ten times or more. V gene TRBV20-1 combines with J gene TRBJ2-2, with 8 nucleotides matching TRBD1. Germline CDR1 DFQATT, CDR2 SNEGSKA (reference sequence). The CDR3 is made up of 14 amino acids. The ends lost 6 bases at V and 6 bases at J; junction bases unmatched: 9. The DNA for the CDR3 is TGCAGTGCATGGGACAGGAGGTCATCCGGGGAGCTGTTTTTT. Translating it yields CSAWDRRSSGELFF.

This clonotype turned up a few times. As DNA, the CDR3 is TGTGCCACCAGACTGGAGCGGGGGATTTACAATGAGCAGTTCTTC. This encodes CATRLERGIYNEQFF. This chain uses TRBV15 with TRBJ2-1; 8 nucleotides align to TRBD2. Germline values: CDR1 LNHNV, CDR2 YYDKDF (reference sequence). The length of the CDR3 is 15 residues. The V gene end was trimmed by 6 bases and the J gene end by 4 bases; junction bases not matched to a gene: 8.

In its sample, this clonotype was seen a few times. The V and J genes are TRBV5-1 and TRBJ2-5; 9 nucleotides line up with TRBD1. The junction had 4 bases not matched to a gene; V was cut back by 0 bases and J by 4 bases. The CDR3 is made up of 15 amino acids. The V gene's germline CDR1 is SGHRS and CDR2 YFSETQ. CDR3 protein: CASSLGQGEVETQYF. The DNA of the CDR3 is TGCGCCAGCAGCTTGGGACAGGGGGAAGTAGAGACCCAGTACTTC.

The V call is TRBV20-1, the J call TRBJ2-5; TRBD2 aligns across 10 bases. The CDR3 runs 20 residues. The V segment lost 4 bases and the J segment 5 bases; nucleotides outside the gene matches: 25. CDR1 and CDR2 from the germline V gene are DFQATT and SNEGSKA (reference sequence). The CDR3 nucleotides read TGCAGTGCTAAAGAAGGATTTGCGGGACTAGCGCGGGAGATGGGTGAGACCCAGTACTTC. This sequence encodes CSAKEGFAGLAREMGETQYF.

This clonotype has just a few counts. V gene TRBV4-3 combines with J gene TRBJ2-3; D possibly corresponds to TRBD2 (6 bases). This CDR3 region has 13 residues. V was pared by 1 base and J by 4 bases, with 6 bases between. Germline V gene lookup returns CDR1 LGHNA and CDR2 YSLEER. For the CDR3, the DNA is TGCGCCAGCAGCCAAGGGAGGGCAGATACGCAGTATTTT. Its protein product is CASSQGRADTQYF.